The next 9 T cell receptor beta chains were all read from a single sample in a study of blood T cell repertoires in COVID-19. Libraries were prepared by immunoSEQ multiplex PCR; TCRdb keeps only in-frame clonotypes and omits some of them. This table holds over 55,000 clones, around nine tenths found once. Sequenced sample: peripheral blood. The source is a human donor with active COVID-19. The donor label of this sample is uncertain.

The chain is built from TRBV18 and TRBJ2-5, with 10 bases aligning to TRBD1. V trimming: 2 bases; J trimming: 5 bases; junction bases outside the gene matches: 8. CDR3 length: 16 amino acids. Germline CDR1 reads KGHSH; CDR2 reads LQKENI. CDR3 sequence reads: CASSPTGTGEGETQYF. In DNA form, the CDR3 reads TGTGCCAGCTCACCAACTGGGACAGGGGAGGGCGAGACCCAGTACTTC.

The chain joins TRBV3-1 (or the pseudogene TRBV3-2) to TRBJ1-1; TRBD1 matches 7 bases. The V gene's germline CDR1 is LGHDT and CDR2 YNNKEL (reference sequence). The CDR3 has 15 residues. V shed 5 bases, J shed 2 bases, and the junction held 8 bases outside the gene matches. The CDR3 loop reads CASSNTRQGNTEAFF. Written as DNA, the CDR3 is TGTGCCAGCAGCAATACGAGACAGGGAAACACTGAAGCTTTCTTT.

The chain uses TRBV24-1 and TRBJ2-1; the match to TRBD1 covers 11 bases. Germline-derived CDR1 and CDR2 are KGHDR and SFDVKD. This CDR3 is 16 amino acids long. Trimming cost V 4 bases and J 4 bases; bases outside gene matches: 5. The CDR3 DNA reads TGTGCCACCAGTGACCTGGGACAGGGGGATTACAATGAGCAGTTCTTC. Protein product: CATSDLGQGDYNEQFF.

This clone was seen only a few times. This sequence joins TRBV5-4 and TRBJ1-2; TRBD1 matches 8 bases. The CDR3 totals 14 residues. The junction had 6 bases not matched to a gene; V was cut back by 4 bases and J by 4 bases. Germline loops: CDR1 SGHNT, CDR2 YYREEE (reference sequence). CDR3 protein: CASSPTGAGYGYTF. Written as DNA, the CDR3 is TGTGCCAGCAGCCCGACAGGGGCTGGCTATGGCTACACCTTC.

The chain employs TRBV7-8 and TRBJ2-1, with 7 bases identical to TRBD2. V dropped 1 base and J dropped 2; count of bases not matched to a gene: 5. CDR1 and CDR2 from the germline V gene are SGHVS and FQNEAQ. The CDR3 is 16 amino acids. The CDR3 spells CASSLDFGLAYNEQFF. The CDR3 coding sequence is TGTGCCAGCAGCTTAGATTTTGGACTAGCCTACAATGAGCAGTTCTTC.

The V and J genes are TRBV28 and TRBJ1-2; a possible D gene is TRBD1 (5 bases). V shed 6 bases and J shed 4 bases, with 15 bases lying between them. The CDR3 is 14 amino acids. Germline values: CDR1 MDHEN, CDR2 SYDVKM. The CDR3 nucleotides read TGTGCCAGCAGCCCCCCGGGGGGTAGCTATGGCTACACCTTC. Protein sequence: CASSPPGGSYGYTF.

The chain combines TRBV5-1 with TRBJ2-3; TRBD2 matches 15 bases. CDR3 length equals 17 residues. Trimming cost V 4 bases and J 5 bases; bases outside gene matches: 8. Germline values: CDR1 SGHRS, CDR2 YFSETQ. CDR3 loop: CASSPGLAGGVGDTQYF. The CDR3 nucleotides read TGCGCCAGCAGCCCCGGACTAGCGGGGGGGGTGGGAGATACGCAGTATTTT.

The chain combines TRBV29-1 with TRBJ1-2; TRBD1 agrees at 12 bases. V shed 7 bases, J shed 8 bases, and the junction held 5 bases outside the gene matches. Germline CDR1 is SQVTM and CDR2 is ANQGSEA. The CDR3 sequence is 12 residues long. The CDR3 region is CSAGTGGQGYTF. The CDR3 region has the DNA TGCAGCGCCGGGACAGGGGGCCAAGGCTACACCTTC.

This chain joins TRBV5-1 and TRBJ1-3; 8 bases fit TRBD1. The CDR3 is 18 amino acids. J lost 0 bases, V lost 4 bases, and 12 bases had no gene match. Germline V gene sequence: CDR1 SGHRS, CDR2 YFSETQ. CDR3 residues: CASSPIPGQAFSGNTIYF. DNA of the CDR3: TGCGCCAGCAGCCCTATTCCGGGACAGGCCTTCTCTGGAAACACCATATATTTT.